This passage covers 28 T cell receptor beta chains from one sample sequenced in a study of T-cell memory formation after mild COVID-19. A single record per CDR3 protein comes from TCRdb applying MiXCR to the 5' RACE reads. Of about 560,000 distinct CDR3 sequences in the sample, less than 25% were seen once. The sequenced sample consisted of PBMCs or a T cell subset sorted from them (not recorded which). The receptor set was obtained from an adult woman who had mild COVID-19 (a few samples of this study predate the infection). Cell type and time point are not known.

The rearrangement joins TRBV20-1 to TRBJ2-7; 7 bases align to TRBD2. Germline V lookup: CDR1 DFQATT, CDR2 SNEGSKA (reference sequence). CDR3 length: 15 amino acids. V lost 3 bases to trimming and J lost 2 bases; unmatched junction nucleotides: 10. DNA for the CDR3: TGCAGTGCTAGCCACGGGTGGGAGGGTACCTACGAGCAGTACTTC. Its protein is CSASHGWEGTYEQYF.

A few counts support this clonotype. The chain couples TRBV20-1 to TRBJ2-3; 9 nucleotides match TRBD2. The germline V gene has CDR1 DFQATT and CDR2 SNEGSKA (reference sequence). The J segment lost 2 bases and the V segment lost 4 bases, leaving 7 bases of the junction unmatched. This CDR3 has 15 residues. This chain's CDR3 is CSATGTSSNTDTQYF. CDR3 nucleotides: TGCAGTGCTACTGGGACTAGCAGTAACACAGATACGCAGTATTTT.

CDR3 in amino acids: CASSRGEGLETQYF. DNA for the CDR3: TGCGCCAGCAGCCGGGGAGAGGGATTGGAGACCCAGTACTTC. The chain carries TRBV5-1 and TRBJ2-5, with D possibly TRBD2 on 5 matching bases. Trimming took 4 bases from V and 5 from J, leaving 15 bases between them. This CDR3 region has 14 residues. Germline V gene lookup returns CDR1 SGHRS and CDR2 YFSETQ.

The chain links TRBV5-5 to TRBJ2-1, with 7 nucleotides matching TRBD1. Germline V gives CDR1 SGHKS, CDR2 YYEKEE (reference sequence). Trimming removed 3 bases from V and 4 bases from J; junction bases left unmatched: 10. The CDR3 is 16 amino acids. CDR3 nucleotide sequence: TGTGCCAGCAGCTCCCTTCACGGGACAGCTTACAATGAGCAGTTCTTC. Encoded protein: CASSSLHGTAYNEQFF. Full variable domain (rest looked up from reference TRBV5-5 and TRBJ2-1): DAGVTQSPTHLIKTRGQQVTLRCSPISGHKSVSWYQQVLGQGPQFIFQYYEKEERGRGNFPDRFSARQFPNYSSELNVNALLLGDSALYLCASSSLHGTAYNEQFFGPGTRLTVL.

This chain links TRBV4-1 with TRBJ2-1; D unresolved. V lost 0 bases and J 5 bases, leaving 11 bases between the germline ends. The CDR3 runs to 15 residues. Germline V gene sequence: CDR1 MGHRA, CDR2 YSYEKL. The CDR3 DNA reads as TGCGCCAGCAGCCAAGATAGAACCCTTCACAATGAGCAGTTCTTC. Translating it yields CASSQDRTLHNEQFF.

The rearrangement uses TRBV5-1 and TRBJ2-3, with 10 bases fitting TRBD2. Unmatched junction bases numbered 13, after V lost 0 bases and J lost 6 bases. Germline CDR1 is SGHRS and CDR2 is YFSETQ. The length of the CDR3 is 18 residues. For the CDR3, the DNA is TGCGCCAGCAGCTTGGCCGCGGCTAGCGGGGGCCCGTATGATACGCAGTATTTT. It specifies CASSLAAASGGPYDTQYF.

CDR3 sequence (DNA): TGCAGTGCCAAGTTTACAGGGGGATATACGCAGTATTTT. As protein: CSAKFTGGYTQYF. The V gene is TRBV20-1, the J gene TRBJ2-3; TRBD1 agrees at 8 bases. The V and J ends lost 6 bases and 7 bases, in that order; junction bases with no gene match: 9. The CDR3 has 13 amino acids. Germline V gene lookup returns CDR1 DFQATT and CDR2 SNEGSKA (reference sequence).

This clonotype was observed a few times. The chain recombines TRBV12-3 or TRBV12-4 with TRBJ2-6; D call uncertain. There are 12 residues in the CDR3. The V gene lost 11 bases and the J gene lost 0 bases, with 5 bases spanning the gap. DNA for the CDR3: TGTGCCGCGTGCTCTGGGGCCAACGTCCTGACTTTC. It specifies CAACSGANVLTF.

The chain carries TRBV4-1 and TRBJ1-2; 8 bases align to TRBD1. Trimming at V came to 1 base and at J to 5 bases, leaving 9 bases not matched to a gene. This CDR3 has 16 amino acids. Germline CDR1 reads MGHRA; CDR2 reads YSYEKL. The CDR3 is CASSQGFTGGGYGYTF. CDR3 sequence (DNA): TGCGCCAGCAGCCAAGGATTCACAGGGGGAGGGTATGGCTACACCTTC.

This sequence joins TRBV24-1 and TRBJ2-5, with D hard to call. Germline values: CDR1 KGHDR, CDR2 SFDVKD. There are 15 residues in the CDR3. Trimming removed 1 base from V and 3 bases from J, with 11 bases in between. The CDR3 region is CATSDLSGSEETQYF. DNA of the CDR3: TGTGCCACCAGTGATTTATCCGGATCTGAAGAGACCCAGTACTTC.

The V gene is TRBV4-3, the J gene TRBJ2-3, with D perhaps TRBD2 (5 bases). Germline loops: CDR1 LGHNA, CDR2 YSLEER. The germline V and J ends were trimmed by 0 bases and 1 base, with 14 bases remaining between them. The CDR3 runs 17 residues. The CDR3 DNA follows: TGCGCCAGCAGCCAAGATCTGGCTAGCCCCGGCACAGATACGCAGTATTTT. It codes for CASSQDLASPGTDTQYF.

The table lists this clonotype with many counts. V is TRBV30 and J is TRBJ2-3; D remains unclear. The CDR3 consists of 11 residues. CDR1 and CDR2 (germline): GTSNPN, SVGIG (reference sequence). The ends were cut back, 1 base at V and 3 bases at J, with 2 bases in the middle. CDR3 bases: TGTGCCTGGAGTGGAACAGATACGCAGTATTTT. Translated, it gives CAWSGTDTQYF.

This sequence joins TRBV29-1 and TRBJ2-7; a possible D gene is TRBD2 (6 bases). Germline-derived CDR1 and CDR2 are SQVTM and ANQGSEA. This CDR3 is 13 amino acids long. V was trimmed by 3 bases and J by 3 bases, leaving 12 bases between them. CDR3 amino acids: CSVEGPGGYEQYF. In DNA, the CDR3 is TGCAGCGTTGAGGGTCCCGGGGGCTACGAGCAGTACTTC.

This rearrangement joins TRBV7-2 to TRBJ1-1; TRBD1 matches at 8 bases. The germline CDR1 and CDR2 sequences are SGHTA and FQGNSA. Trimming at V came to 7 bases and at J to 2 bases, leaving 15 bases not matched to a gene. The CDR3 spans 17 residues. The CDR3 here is CASMRQGTKYKNTEAFF. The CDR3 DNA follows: TGTGCCAGCATGAGACAGGGGACCAAATACAAAAACACTGAAGCTTTCTTT.

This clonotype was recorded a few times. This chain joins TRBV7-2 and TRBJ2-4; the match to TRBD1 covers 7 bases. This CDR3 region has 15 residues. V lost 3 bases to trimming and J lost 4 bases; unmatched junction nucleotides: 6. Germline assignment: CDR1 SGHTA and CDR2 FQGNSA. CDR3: CASSFGETGKNIQYF. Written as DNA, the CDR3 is TGTGCCAGCAGCTTCGGGGAGACAGGGAAAAACATTCAGTACTTC. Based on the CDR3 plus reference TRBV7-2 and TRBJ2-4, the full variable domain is GAGVSQSPSNKVTEKGKDVELRCDPISGHTALYWYRQSLGQGLEFLIYFQGNSAPDKSGLPSDRFSAERTGGSVSTLTIQRTQQEDSAVYLCASSFGETGKNIQYFGAGTRLSVL.

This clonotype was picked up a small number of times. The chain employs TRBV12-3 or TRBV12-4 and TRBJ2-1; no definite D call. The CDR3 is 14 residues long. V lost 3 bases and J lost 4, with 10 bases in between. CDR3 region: CASSLLGQYNEQFF. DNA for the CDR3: TGTGCCAGCAGTTTGTTAGGGCAGTACAATGAGCAGTTCTTC.

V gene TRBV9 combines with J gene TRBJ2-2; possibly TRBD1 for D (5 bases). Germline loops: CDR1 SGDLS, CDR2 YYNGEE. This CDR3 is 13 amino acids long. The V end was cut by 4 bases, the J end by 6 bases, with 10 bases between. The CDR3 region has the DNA TGTGCCAGCAGCATCATAGGGGCCGGGGAGCTGTTTTTT. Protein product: CASSIIGAGELFF.

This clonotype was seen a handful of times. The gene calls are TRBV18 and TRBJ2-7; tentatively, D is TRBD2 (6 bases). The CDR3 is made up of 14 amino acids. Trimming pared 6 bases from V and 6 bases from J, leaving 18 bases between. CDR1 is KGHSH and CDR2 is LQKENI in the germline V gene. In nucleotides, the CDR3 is TGTGCCAGCTCCCCGGGAGACGGACCTGGCGAGCAGTACTTC. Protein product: CASSPGDGPGEQYF.

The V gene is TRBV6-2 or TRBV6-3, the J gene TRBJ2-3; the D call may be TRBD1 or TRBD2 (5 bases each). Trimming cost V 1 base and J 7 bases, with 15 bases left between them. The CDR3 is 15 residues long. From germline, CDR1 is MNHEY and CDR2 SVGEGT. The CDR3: CASSYWDPEPNTQYF. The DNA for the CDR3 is TGTGCCAGCAGTTACTGGGACCCCGAGCCAAATACGCAGTATTTT.

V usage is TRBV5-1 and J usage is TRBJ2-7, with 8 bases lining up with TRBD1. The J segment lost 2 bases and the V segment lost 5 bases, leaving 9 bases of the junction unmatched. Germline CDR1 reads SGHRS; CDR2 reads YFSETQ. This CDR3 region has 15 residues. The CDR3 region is CASSSTGTGTYEQYF. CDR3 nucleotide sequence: TGCGCCAGCAGTTCGACCGGGACAGGCACCTACGAGCAGTACTTC. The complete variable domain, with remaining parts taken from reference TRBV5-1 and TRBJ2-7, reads KAGVTQTPRYLIKTRGQQVTLSCSPISGHRSVSWYQQTPGQGLQFLFEYFSETQRNKGNFPGRFSGRQFSNSRSEMNVSTLELGDSALYLCASSSTGTGTYEQYFGPGTRLTVT.

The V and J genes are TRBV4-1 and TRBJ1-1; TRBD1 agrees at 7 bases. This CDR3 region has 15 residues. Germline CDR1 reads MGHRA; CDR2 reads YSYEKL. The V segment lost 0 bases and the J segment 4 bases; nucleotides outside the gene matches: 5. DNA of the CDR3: TGCGCCAGCAGCCAAGATCAGCGGACAGGCACTGAAGCTTTCTTT. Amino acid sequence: CASSQDQRTGTEAFF.

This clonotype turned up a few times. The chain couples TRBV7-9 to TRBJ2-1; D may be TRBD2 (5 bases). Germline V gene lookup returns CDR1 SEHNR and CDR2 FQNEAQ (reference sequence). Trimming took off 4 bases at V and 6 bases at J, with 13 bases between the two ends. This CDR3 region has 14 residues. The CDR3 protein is CASSSSTSRNEQFF. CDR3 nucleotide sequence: TGTGCCAGCAGCTCAAGCACTAGTCGCAATGAGCAGTTCTTC.

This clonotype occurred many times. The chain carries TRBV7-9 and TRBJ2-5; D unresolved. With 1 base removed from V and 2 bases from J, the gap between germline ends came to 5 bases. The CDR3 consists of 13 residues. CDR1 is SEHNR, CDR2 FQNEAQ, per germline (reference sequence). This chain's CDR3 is CASSLGQQETQYF. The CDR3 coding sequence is TGTGCCAGCAGCTTAGGCCAACAAGAGACCCAGTACTTC. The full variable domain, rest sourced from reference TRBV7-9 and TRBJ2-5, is DTGVSQNPRHKITKRGQNVTFRCDPISEHNRLYWYRQTLGQGPEFLTYFQNEAQLEKSRLLSDRFSAERPKGSFSTLEIQRTEQGDSAMYLCASSLGQQETQYFGPGTRLLVL.

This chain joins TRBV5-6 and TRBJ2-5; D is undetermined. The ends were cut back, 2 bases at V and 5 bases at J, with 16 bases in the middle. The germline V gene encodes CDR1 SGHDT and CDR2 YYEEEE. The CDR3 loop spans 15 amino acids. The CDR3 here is CASSFGFKQAETQYF. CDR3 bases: TGTGCCAGCAGCTTCGGTTTCAAGCAGGCGGAGACCCAGTACTTC.

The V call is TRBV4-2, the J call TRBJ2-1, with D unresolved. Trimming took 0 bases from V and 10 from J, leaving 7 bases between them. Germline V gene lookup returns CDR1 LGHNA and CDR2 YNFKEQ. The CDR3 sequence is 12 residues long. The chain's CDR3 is CASSQDEAEQFF. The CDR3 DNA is TGTGCCAGCAGCCAAGATGAAGCGGAGCAGTTCTTC.

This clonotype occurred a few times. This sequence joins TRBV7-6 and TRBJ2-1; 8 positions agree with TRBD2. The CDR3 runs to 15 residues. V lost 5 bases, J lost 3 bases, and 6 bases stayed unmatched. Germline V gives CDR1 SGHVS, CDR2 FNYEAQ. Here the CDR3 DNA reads TGTGCCAGCAGCCCGGGGCGGGGGGTCTACAATGAGCAGTTCTTC. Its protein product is CASSPGRGVYNEQFF.

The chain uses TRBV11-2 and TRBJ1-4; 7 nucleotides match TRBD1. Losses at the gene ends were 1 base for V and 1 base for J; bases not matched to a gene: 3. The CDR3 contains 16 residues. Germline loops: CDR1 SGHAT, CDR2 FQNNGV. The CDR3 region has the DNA TGTGCCAGCAGCTTAGGACCAGGGGGAACTAATGAAAAACTGTTTTTT. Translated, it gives CASSLGPGGTNEKLFF.

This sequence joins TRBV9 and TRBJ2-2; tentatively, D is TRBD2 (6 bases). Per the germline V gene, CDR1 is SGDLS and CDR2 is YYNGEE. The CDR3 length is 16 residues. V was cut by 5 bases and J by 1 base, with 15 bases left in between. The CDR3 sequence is CASRGGTIMNTGELFF. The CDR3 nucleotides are TGTGCCAGCAGGGGCGGGACCATTATGAACACCGGGGAGCTGTTTTTT.